The table lists the clone carrying this T cell receptor beta chain with a few counts. What it binds is not known. This record comes from a study of identical twins. General study points: Twins' surplus sharing was weaker for beta out-of-frame sequences. The conclusions drew on cross-sectional statistical analysis instead of tracking the same donors.

Trimming removed 0 bases at V and 6 bases at J, with 13 bases between. This CDR3 region has 15 residues. The germline gives CDR1 SGHRS, CDR2 YFSETQ. MiXCR, run by TCRdb on the 5' RACE reads, gives a single entry per CDR3 protein. Of 650,000 to 750,000 distinct CDR3 sequences detected, over 20% appear once; the ten largest clones hold roughly 4%. These data also featured in a second study, about T cells expressing NK-cell markers. From that study: The CD3+CD56-NKG2C+ fraction of a few donors was also led by these clonotypes.

Sequencing was carried out using PBMCs. The rearrangement uses TRBV5-1 and TRBJ2-1, with a weak D call TRBD1 (6 bases). This TCR was recovered from a woman between 18 and 29 years old in good health. The CDR3 DNA reads TGCGCCAGCAGCTTGGACGCAGGGGTATCCAATGAGCAGTTCTTC. As protein: CASSLDAGVSNEQFF.